One and the same sample provided the 25 T cell receptor beta chains below, sequenced in a study of shared clonotypes between healthy human individuals. Sequencing used immunoSEQ multiplex PCR; TCRdb keeps in-frame clones, though not all of them. The sample carries about 680,000 clones, about 91% recorded once. The naive CD8 fraction comprised CD45RO-negative cells positively selected for CCR7 and excluded terminally differentiated effector memory CD45RA+ cells. Sample: naive CD8+ T cells sorted from blood. These receptors were taken from a man aged 25 to 45 in good health.

The chain joins TRBV7-8 to TRBJ2-7, with 8 nucleotides matching TRBD2. CDR1 is SGHVS, CDR2 FQNEAQ, per germline. With V trimmed by 0 bases and J by 3 bases, 10 bases remained unmatched. The CDR3 spans 17 residues. CDR3 loop: CASSLAGAGAVGYEQYF. For the CDR3, the DNA is TGTGCCAGCAGCTTAGCCGGAGCGGGAGCCGTAGGCTACGAGCAGTACTTC.

DNA of the CDR3: TGTGCCAGCAGTCCGGCGGGGGCCAGCTCCTACAATGAGCAGTTCTTC. This encodes CASSPAGASSYNEQFF. The chain couples TRBV2 to TRBJ2-1; D is perhaps TRBD2 (7 bases). The V gene's germline CDR1 is SNHLY and CDR2 FYNNEI. V lost 5 bases, J lost 0 bases, and 14 bases lay in between. The CDR3 runs 16 residues.

This chain joins TRBV6-1 and TRBJ2-7, with TRBD2 as a possible D gene (5 bases). Trimming took 1 base from V and 3 from J, leaving 13 bases between them. CDR3 length equals 15 residues. CDR1 is MNHNS, CDR2 SASEGT, per germline. CDR3 coding DNA: TGTGCCAGCAGTGAAGGGGAGCGAGAATACTACGAGCAGTACTTC. Its protein product is CASSEGEREYYEQYF.

The rearrangement links TRBV19 to TRBJ1-1; the D is unclear. Deletions cut 4 bases from V and 1 base from J, with 13 bases between. This CDR3 has 15 residues. Germline loops: CDR1 LNHDA, CDR2 SQIVND (reference sequence). In nucleotides, the CDR3 is TGTGCCAGTAGTACCCAGACATACGCGAACACTGAAGCTTTCTTT. Translating gives CASSTQTYANTEAFF.

The V and J genes are TRBV6-1 and TRBJ2-7; possible D gene TRBD2, 5 bases. The CDR3 extends over 14 amino acids. With 6 bases removed from V and 2 bases from J, the gap between germline ends came to 14 bases. Looked up from germline, CDR1 is MNHNS and CDR2 is SASEGT. For the CDR3, the DNA is TGTGCCAGCAGGACCCAAGGACTGGCCTACGAGCAGTACTTC. Amino acid sequence: CASRTQGLAYEQYF.

The rearrangement joins TRBV4-1 to TRBJ2-6; the D is unclear. Between the trimmed V and J ends, which lost 4 bases and 0 bases, there was a span of 7 bases. The germline V gene encodes CDR1 MGHRA and CDR2 YSYEKL. The CDR3 spans 15 residues. Written as DNA, the CDR3 is TGCGCCAGCAGCCTCTCTAACTCTGGGGCCAACGTCCTGACTTTC. Translation gives CASSLSNSGANVLTF.

The chain combines TRBV27 with TRBJ2-3; weak D call: TRBD2 (6 bases). This CDR3 is built from 13 residues. The germline gives CDR1 MNHEY, CDR2 SMNVEV (reference sequence). The V end was cut by 2 bases, the J end by 9 bases, with 12 bases between. DNA for the CDR3: TGTGCCAGCAGTTTAACGGAGGGAAGAACGCAGTATTTT. It translates to CASSLTEGRTQYF.

The rearrangement uses TRBV28 and TRBJ2-3; a weak D match, TRBD1 (6 bases). Trimming pared 7 bases from V and 10 bases from J, leaving 27 bases between. Germline-derived CDR1 and CDR2 are MDHEN and SYDVKM. CDR3 size: 16 residues. This chain's CDR3 is CASTSQRQAKKEAQYF. For the CDR3, the DNA is TGTGCCAGCACCTCACAGAGACAGGCCAAGAAGGAGGCGCAGTATTTT.

The chain has TRBV27 and TRBJ2-7; TRBD2 matches 7 bases. CDR3 size: 16 residues. Germline V lookup: CDR1 MNHEY, CDR2 SMNVEV (reference sequence). V was pared by 2 bases and J by 0 bases, with 7 bases of the junction left unmatched. CDR3 DNA: TGTGCCAGCAGTTTACTCGCGGGAGCGTCCTCCTACGAGCAGTACTTC. Translated: CASSLLAGASSYEQYF.

The rearrangement joins TRBV28 to TRBJ1-4; D ambiguous. CDR1 is MDHEN and CDR2 is SYDVKM in the germline V gene. V shed 3 bases and J shed 4 bases, with 12 bases lying between them. The CDR3 sequence is 15 residues long. The chain's CDR3 is CASSFYSNLNEKLFF. CDR3 DNA sequence: TGTGCCAGCAGTTTTTACAGCAACCTTAATGAAAAACTGTTTTTT.

This chain joins TRBV5-1 and TRBJ2-7; the match to TRBD1 covers 10 bases. Per the germline V gene, CDR1 is SGHRS and CDR2 is YFSETQ. This CDR3 has 16 amino acids. Germline trimming cut 0 bases from V and 2 bases from J; bases unmatched to any gene: 5. CDR3 sequence (DNA): TGCGCCAGCAGCTTGGGATTTGGGACAGGGGCCTACGAGCAGTACTTC. Translated: CASSLGFGTGAYEQYF.

Only one count was recorded for this clone. This sequence joins TRBV27 and TRBJ2-3, with D perhaps assigned TRBD1 or TRBD2 (5 bases each). CDR1 and CDR2 (germline): MNHEY, SMNVEV (reference sequence). Trimming stripped 4 bases from V and 4 bases from J, with 15 bases between. The CDR3 totals 15 residues. As DNA, the CDR3 is TGTGCCAGCAGTTCGGGGACCGGTAAGGCAGATACGCAGTATTTT. It specifies CASSSGTGKADTQYF.

The chain uses TRBV19 and TRBJ2-3; 7 bases match TRBD1. CDR3 length: 18 amino acids. Germline CDR1 is LNHDA and CDR2 is SQIVND (reference sequence). V trimming: 3 bases; J trimming: 2 bases; junction bases outside the gene matches: 14. As DNA, the CDR3 is TGTGCCAGTAGTATGCGTTGGGACAGTGGCCCGGTCACAGATACGCAGTATTTT. Protein: CASSMRWDSGPVTDTQYF.

This rearrangement joins TRBV11-2 to TRBJ2-1; D is perhaps TRBD1 (5 bases). The CDR3 is 13 amino acids. Trimming stripped 1 base from V and 10 bases from J, with 11 bases between. Germline CDR1 is SGHAT and CDR2 is FQNNGV. The CDR3: CASSLGVAGEQFF. Here the CDR3 DNA reads TGTGCCAGCAGCTTAGGTGTAGCAGGGGAGCAGTTCTTC.

The rearrangement links TRBV27 to TRBJ2-7, with TRBD2 matching 10 bases. The trim removed 3 bases at V and 2 bases at J, leaving 1 base unmatched. Per the germline V gene, CDR1 is MNHEY and CDR2 is SMNVEV (reference sequence). The CDR3 runs to 14 residues. In DNA form, the CDR3 reads TGTGCCAGCAGTTTCACTAGCGGGGCCTACGAGCAGTACTTC. Translated, it gives CASSFTSGAYEQYF.

The chain employs TRBV11-2 and TRBJ2-1; the D call may be TRBD1 or TRBD2 (6 bases each). CDR3 length: 13 residues. The V and J ends lost 0 bases and 10 bases respectively, with 10 bases between them. Germline V gene data show CDR1 as SGHAT and CDR2 as FQNNGV. CDR3 coding DNA: TGTGCCAGCAGCTTAGAAGGGGGAGGAGAGCAGTTCTTC. This sequence encodes CASSLEGGGEQFF.

The genes are TRBV7-2 and TRBJ2-7, with D uncertain. The CDR3 has 14 residues. V gave up 0 bases and J gave up 2 bases, with 8 bases separating them. From germline, CDR1 is SGHTA and CDR2 FQGNSA. CDR3 bases: TGTGCCAGCAGCTTAGCGTACAGCACCTACGAGCAGTACTTC. Protein: CASSLAYSTYEQYF. The whole variable domain, remainder taken from reference TRBV7-2 and TRBJ2-7, is GAGVSQSPSNKVTEKGKDVELRCDPISGHTALYWYRQSLGQGLEFLIYFQGNSAPDKSGLPSDRFSAERTGGSVSTLTIQRTQQEDSAVYLCASSLAYSTYEQYFGPGTRLTVT.

V is TRBV18 and J is TRBJ2-1, with 10 bases aligning to TRBD1. Germline CDR1 and CDR2: KGHSH and LQKENI. The CDR3 has 15 amino acids. V dropped 3 bases and J dropped 5; count of bases not matched to a gene: 4. CDR3 region: CASSPGQGTDNEQFF. As DNA, the CDR3 is TGTGCCAGCTCACCGGGACAGGGGACAGACAATGAGCAGTTCTTC.

The V and J genes are TRBV11-2 and TRBJ2-1; possibly TRBD2 for D (6 bases). CDR3 length: 15 amino acids. In germline, CDR1 is SGHAT, CDR2 FQNNGV. The V end was cut by 8 bases, the J end by 4 bases, with 18 bases between. CDR3 loop: CASVPSGLSYNEQFF. DNA for the CDR3: TGTGCCAGCGTCCCCTCGGGACTTTCTTACAATGAGCAGTTCTTC.

This rearrangement joins TRBV15 to TRBJ2-7; possibly TRBD1 for D (5 bases). V lost 5 bases, J lost 5 bases, and 13 bases lay in between. From germline, CDR1 is LNHNV and CDR2 YYDKDF (reference sequence). The CDR3 covers 13 residues. The CDR3 DNA reads as TGTGCCACCAGCGGGCAGGGCCTAAACGAGCAGTACTTC. Amino acids: CATSGQGLNEQYF.

This chain connects TRBV7-9 to TRBJ2-7; perhaps TRBD1 as D (5 bases). This CDR3 contains 14 residues. Germline V gene lookup returns CDR1 SEHNR and CDR2 FQNEAQ (reference sequence). Deletions cut 1 base from V and 3 bases from J, with 10 bases between. The CDR3 protein is CASSLVGADYEQYF. The CDR3, as DNA: TGTGCCAGCAGCTTAGTAGGGGCCGACTACGAGCAGTACTTC.

The chain recombines TRBV2 with TRBJ2-1; no definite D call. Germline lookup yields CDR1 SNHLY and CDR2 FYNNEI. There are 15 residues in the CDR3. V was trimmed by 3 bases and J by 0 bases, leaving 9 bases between them. The CDR3 coding sequence is TGTGCCAGCAGTGAGCCAACGGCCTCCTACAATGAGCAGTTCTTC. Translated, it gives CASSEPTASYNEQFF.

The gene calls are TRBV28 and TRBJ2-5, with D perhaps TRBD2 (7 bases). This CDR3 contains 15 residues. Trimming removed 7 bases from V and 2 bases from J, with 17 bases in between. CDR1 and CDR2 (germline): MDHEN, SYDVKM. CDR3 in amino acids: CASNPSGGGQETQYF. CDR3 bases: TGTGCCAGCAACCCCTCGGGGGGCGGACAAGAGACCCAGTACTTC.

V gene TRBV9 combines with J gene TRBJ2-5, with 7 bases aligning to TRBD2. Germline V lookup: CDR1 SGDLS, CDR2 YYNGEE. The CDR3 consists of 14 residues. J was trimmed by 2 bases and V by 4 bases; bases with no gene match: 5. The CDR3 loop reads CASSPLAVQETQYF. CDR3 DNA: TGTGCCAGCAGCCCCCTAGCGGTACAAGAGACCCAGTACTTC.

The chain combines TRBV9 with TRBJ2-2; D perhaps matches TRBD2 (5 bases). Germline loops: CDR1 SGDLS, CDR2 YYNGEE. This CDR3 is 14 amino acids long. With 0 bases removed from V and 5 bases from J, the gap between germline ends came to 8 bases. CDR3 bases: TGTGCCAGCAGCGTAGGGGGAGAAACCGGGGAGCTGTTTTTT. It specifies CASSVGGETGELFF. Together with reference TRBV9 and TRBJ2-2, the CDR3 gives the full variable domain: DSGVTQTPKHLITATGQRVTLRCSPRSGDLSVYWYQQSLDQGLQFLIQYYNGEERAKGNILERFSAQQFPDLHSELNLSSLELGDSALYFCASSVGGETGELFFGEGSRLTVL.